Presented here are 15 T cell receptor beta chains from one specimen sequenced in a study of T cell repertoires in cytomegalovirus infection. For these receptors, no antigen is known. MiXCR was run by TCRdb on the reads, yielding one entry per CDR3 protein. Here the sample spans around 430,000 distinct CDR3 sequences, about 42% being singletons. Sequences were derived from cultured PBMCs, sampled from culture after CMV antigen stimulation. The receptors come from a human donor in good health (CMV status not recorded). Some clones in this sample may be carry-over from other donors' samples.

This clonotype was found a few times. The chain has TRBV25-1 and TRBJ2-7; possibly TRBD1 for D (5 bases). With 5 bases removed from V and 1 base from J, the gap between germline ends came to 12 bases. Per the germline V gene, CDR1 is MGHDK and CDR2 is SYGVNS. The CDR3 has 14 residues. The CDR3 DNA reads as TGTGCCAGCAGTCCTTGGACACCTTCCTACGAGCAGTACTTC. Residues: CASSPWTPSYEQYF.

This clonotype has just a few counts. The V gene is TRBV5-1, the J gene TRBJ2-1; 9 positions match TRBD2. V lost 4 bases, J lost 3 bases, and 8 bases stayed unmatched. Germline lookup yields CDR1 SGHRS and CDR2 YFSETQ. This CDR3 is built from 16 residues. The CDR3 DNA follows: TGCGCCAGCAGCACCTCGGCGGGGGGGGTCTACAATGAGCAGTTCTTC. It yields the protein CASSTSAGGVYNEQFF.

J is TRBJ2-5 and V is TRBV7-6; 9 positions match TRBD1. With 4 bases clipped from V and 2 bases from J, the junction kept 5 bases outside the gene matches. Germline V gene sequence: CDR1 SGHVS, CDR2 FNYEAQ. The CDR3 covers 15 residues. The CDR3 DNA is TGTGCCAGCAGCTCTCTGGGGACAGGGCAAGAGACCCAGTACTTC. As protein: CASSSLGTGQETQYF.

This clonotype was detected only once. This chain joins TRBV4-3 and TRBJ1-1, with a tentative D call TRBD1 (6 bases). The V and J ends lost 4 bases and 0 bases respectively, with 12 bases between them. CDR3 length equals 15 residues. The germline gives CDR1 LGHNA, CDR2 YSLEER. CDR3 residues: CASSRNRDMNTEAFF. As DNA, the CDR3 is TGCGCCAGCAGCCGGAACAGGGACATGAACACTGAAGCTTTCTTT.

The V gene is TRBV11-2, the J gene TRBJ2-1; possible D gene TRBD2, 7 bases. Trimming removed 7 bases from V and 8 bases from J, with 24 bases in between. Germline V gene lookup returns CDR1 SGHAT and CDR2 FQNNGV. The CDR3 has 16 amino acids. CDR3 coding DNA: TGTGCCAGCAACATTAGGGGGGGCAGGGGCGCGGATGAGCAGTTCTTC. It encodes CASNIRGGRGADEQFF.

The V and J genes are TRBV6-1 and TRBJ2-2; unclear D gene. V was pared by 2 bases and J by 5 bases, with 12 bases between. The length of the CDR3 is 15 residues. The V gene's germline CDR1 is MNHNS and CDR2 SASEGT. The CDR3 DNA is TGTGCCAGCAGTGAATTATATCCTGGAACCGGGGAGCTGTTTTTT. Translation gives CASSELYPGTGELFF.

The chain has TRBV7-9 and TRBJ2-3; D may be TRBD2 (5 bases). V was pared by 7 bases and J by 2 bases, with 16 bases between. From germline, CDR1 is SEHNR and CDR2 FQNEAQ (reference sequence). The CDR3 spans 15 residues. Here the CDR3 reads CASTLMGESTDTQYF. The CDR3 bases are TGTGCCAGCACCCTTATGGGAGAGTCCACAGATACGCAGTATTTT.

The rearrangement joins TRBV7-9 to TRBJ2-6; D unclear. There are 12 residues in the CDR3. V dropped 9 bases and J dropped 3 bases, with 6 bases sitting between them. Per germline, CDR1 SEHNR and CDR2 FQNEAQ (reference sequence). The CDR3 DNA reads TGTGCCAGTGGGCTTGGGGCCAACGTCCTGACTTTC. This codes for CASGLGANVLTF.

J is TRBJ2-5 and V is TRBV11-2, with TRBD1 as a possible D gene (6 bases). The CDR3 is 15 amino acids. The V and J ends lost 0 bases and 1 base respectively, with 9 bases between them. CDR1 is SGHAT, CDR2 FQNNGV, per germline. Written as DNA, the CDR3 is TGTGCCAGCAGCTTAGACAGGGGCGTCCAAGAGACCCAGTACTTC. Encoded protein: CASSLDRGVQETQYF.

The V call is TRBV5-4, the J call TRBJ2-1; 7 positions agree with TRBD2. Losses at the gene ends were 4 bases for V and 8 bases for J; bases not matched to a gene: 9. The CDR3 covers 14 residues. CDR1 is SGHNT and CDR2 is YYREEE in the germline V gene (reference sequence). The CDR3 DNA reads as TGTGCCAGCAGCCCCAGAGCGGGGAGGGATGAGCAGTTCTTC. The encoded protein is CASSPRAGRDEQFF.

The chain uses TRBV7-9 and TRBJ1-1; D gene unclear. This CDR3 contains 11 residues. V shed 2 bases and J shed 9 bases, with 7 bases lying between them. Germline CDR1 SEHNR, CDR2 FQNEAQ (reference sequence). This chain's CDR3 is CASSLMGKAFF. The CDR3 nucleotides read TGTGCCAGCAGCTTAATGGGGAAAGCTTTCTTT.

The chain joins TRBV11-2 to TRBJ2-1, with a weak D call TRBD1 (6 bases). With 1 base removed from V and 9 bases from J, the gap between germline ends came to 19 bases. Germline V lookup: CDR1 SGHAT, CDR2 FQNNGV. The CDR3 is 16 amino acids. CDR3: CASSLVRGKAVSEQFF. Here the CDR3 DNA reads TGTGCCAGCAGCTTAGTAAGGGGGAAGGCCGTTAGTGAGCAGTTCTTC.

The chain couples TRBV2 to TRBJ2-5; no firm D call. CDR1 is SNHLY, CDR2 FYNNEI, per germline. The length of the CDR3 is 13 residues. V was pared by 4 bases and J by 5 bases, with 11 bases between. CDR3 in amino acids: CASSVRIVETQYF. As DNA, the CDR3 is TGTGCCAGCAGTGTAAGGATTGTCGAGACCCAGTACTTC.

The chain employs TRBV2 and TRBJ2-5; 11 bases agree with TRBD2. V shed 5 bases and J 5 bases; nucleotides not matched to a gene: 13. The CDR3 runs 17 residues. Germline CDR1 and CDR2: SNHLY and FYNNEI. This CDR3 reads CASSPTSGGRLWETQYF. CDR3 bases: TGTGCCAGCAGTCCAACTAGCGGGGGACGCCTTTGGGAGACCCAGTACTTC. The full variable domain, in which reference TRBV2 and TRBJ2-5 provide the parts outside the CDR3, is EPEVTQTPSHQVTQMGQEVILRCVPISNHLYFYWYRQILGQKVEFLVSFYNNEISEKSEIFDDQFSVERPDGSNFTLKIRSTKLEDSAMYFCASSPTSGGRLWETQYFGPGTRLLVL.

This clonotype appeared once. The chain employs TRBV20-1 and TRBJ1-5; TRBD1 matches at 7 bases. The V gene end was trimmed by 2 bases and the J gene end by 0 bases; junction bases not matched to a gene: 13. This CDR3 comprises 18 residues. Germline V lookup: CDR1 DFQATT, CDR2 SNEGSKA (reference sequence). The CDR3 DNA reads TGCAGTGCTAGACGAACCGGGACAGTATATTTTAGCAATCAGCCCCAGCATTTT. Its protein is CSARRTGTVYFSNQPQHF.